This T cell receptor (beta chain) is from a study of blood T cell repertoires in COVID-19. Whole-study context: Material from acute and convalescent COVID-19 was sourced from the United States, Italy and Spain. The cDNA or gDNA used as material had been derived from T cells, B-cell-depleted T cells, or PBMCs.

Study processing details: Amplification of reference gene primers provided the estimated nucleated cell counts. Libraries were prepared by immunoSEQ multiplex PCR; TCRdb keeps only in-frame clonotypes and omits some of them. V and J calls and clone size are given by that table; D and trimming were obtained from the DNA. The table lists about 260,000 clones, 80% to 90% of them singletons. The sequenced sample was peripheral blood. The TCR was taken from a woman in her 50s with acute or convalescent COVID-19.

CDR3 residues: CATSDAGTSGRRLYNEQFF. The CDR3 nucleotides are TGTGCCACCAGTGATGCCGGGACTAGCGGGAGGAGGCTCTACAATGAGCAGTTCTTC. The chain couples TRBV24-1 to TRBJ2-1; TRBD2 matches at 15 bases. The ends lost 3 bases at V and 3 bases at J; junction bases unmatched: 8. From germline, CDR1 is KGHDR and CDR2 SFDVKD. The CDR3 is 19 amino acids.